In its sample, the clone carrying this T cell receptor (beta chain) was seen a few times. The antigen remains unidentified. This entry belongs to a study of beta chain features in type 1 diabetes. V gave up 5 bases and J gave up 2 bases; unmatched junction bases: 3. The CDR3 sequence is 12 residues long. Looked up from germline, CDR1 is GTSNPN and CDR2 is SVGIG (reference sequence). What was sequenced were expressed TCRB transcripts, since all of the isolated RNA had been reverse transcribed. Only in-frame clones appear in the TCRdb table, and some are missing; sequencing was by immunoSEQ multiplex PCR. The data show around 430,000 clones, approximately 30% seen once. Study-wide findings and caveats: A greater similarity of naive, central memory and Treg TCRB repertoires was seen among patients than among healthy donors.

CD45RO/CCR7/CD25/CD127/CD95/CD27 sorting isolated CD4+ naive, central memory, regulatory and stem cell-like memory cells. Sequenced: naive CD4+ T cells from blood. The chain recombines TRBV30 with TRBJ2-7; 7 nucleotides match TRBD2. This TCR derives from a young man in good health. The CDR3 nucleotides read TGTGCCTGGGGGACTAATACCTACGAGCAGTACTTC. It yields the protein CAWGTNTYEQYF.